A single T cell receptor beta chain is shown here with its context. The record originates from a study of cytomegalovirus exposure and HLA in healthy donors. V shed 2 bases, J shed 1 base, and the junction held 8 bases outside the gene matches. The CDR3 is 17 residues long. The V gene's germline CDR1 is LNHDA and CDR2 SQIVND (reference sequence). The PCR ran on 60 Vbeta and 13 Jbeta primers. Profiled with immunoSEQ multiplex PCR; TCRdb holds only in-frame clones, not every one. The sample table includes approximately 110,000 clones. The clonotype was recovered from a man aged 30 to 45 in good health and CMV-seronegative. J is TRBJ1-1 and V is TRBV19; 9 bases are shared with TRBD1. The sample taken for sequencing was PBMCs. Here the CDR3 reads CASSIRRGTGTNTEAFF. CDR3 sequence (DNA): TGTGCCAGTAGTATACGACGAGGGACAGGGACGAACACTGAAGCTTTCTTT.